This TCR beta chain is from a study of a mutant IDH1 vaccine in newly diagnosed glioma. Study-wide results and limits: Pseudoprogression apparently tracked independently of changes in top peripheral T cell clonotypes.

The assay was immunoSEQ multiplex PCR, and TCRdb's table has in-frame clones only and misses some. There are 70,000 to 100,000 clones in the sample; roughly 90% occur only once, and just over 0.55% lies in the top ten. Time point defined: week 5, during vaccination. Topical imiquimod accompanied each vaccine dose, which consisted of 300 ug of mutant IDH1 20-mer peptide. This clone came up a few times. Its target is not known. Sequencing was performed on PBMCs, taken from a glioma patient whose treatment included an IDH1 peptide vaccine. The sequence was obtained from a woman aged 45-65 years with glioma.

The CDR3, as DNA: TGTGCCAGCAGCTTTCAGGGCGGGAATCAGCCCCAGCATTTT. Residues: CASSFQGGNQPQHF. The chain couples TRBV5-6 to TRBJ1-5, with D possibly matching TRBD1 (5 bases). Germline lookup yields CDR1 SGHDT and CDR2 YYEEEE. CDR3 length equals 14 residues. V lost 2 bases and J 4 bases, leaving 10 bases between the germline ends.